The 8 T cell receptor beta chains given below trace back to one sample, sequenced in a study of blood T cell repertoires in COVID-19. The protocol was immunoSEQ multiplex PCR, while the TCRdb copy is restricted to in-frame clones and leaves out a portion. Among a few hundred thousand clones, just under 90% were seen once, and the ten largest hold 1.7%. Sequences were obtained from PBMCs or T cells enriched from blood (not recorded which). All receptors derive from a woman in her twenties or thirties who had recovered from COVID-19.

This clone appeared a single time. J is TRBJ1-3 and V is TRBV18; 11 bases fit TRBD1. With 5 bases clipped from V and 0 bases from J, the junction kept 3 bases outside the gene matches. This CDR3 is built from 16 residues. Germline lookup yields CDR1 KGHSH and CDR2 LQKENI. CDR3 loop: CASSGQGASSGNTIYF. CDR3 coding DNA: TGTGCCAGCTCAGGACAGGGGGCCTCCTCTGGAAACACCATATATTTT.

The V gene is TRBV27, the J gene TRBJ1-5, with D tentatively TRBD1 (5 bases). The germline V gene encodes CDR1 MNHEY and CDR2 SMNVEV (reference sequence). V was trimmed by 3 bases and J by 1 base, leaving 34 bases between them. The CDR3 totals 23 residues. CDR3 nucleotide sequence: TGTGCCAGCAGTTTGAGCCGCTTTGGAGGGGATCCCACCCCTATAGAAAGCAATCAGCCCCAGCATTTT. Translating gives CASSLSRFGGDPTPIESNQPQHF.

The chain couples TRBV10-1 to TRBJ2-1; the match to TRBD2 covers 7 bases. There are 17 residues in the CDR3. In germline, CDR1 is WNHNN, CDR2 SYGVQD (reference sequence). Losses at the gene ends were 6 bases for V and 0 bases for J; bases not matched to a gene: 11. CDR3 sequence reads: CASSPRRERSSYNEQFF. The CDR3 nucleotides are TGCGCCAGCAGCCCACGGCGGGAGAGGAGCTCCTACAATGAGCAGTTCTTC.

In regard to this clone: The same CDR3 can be traced to other DNA sequences in this sample. The V and J genes are TRBV5-1 and TRBJ2-7, with 9 bases matching TRBD1. The CDR3 has 14 amino acids. Per the germline V gene, CDR1 is SGHRS and CDR2 is YFSETQ. Trimming at V came to 1 base and at J to 4 bases, leaving 3 bases not matched to a gene. CDR3 DNA: TGCGCCAGCAGCTTGACAGGGGGCTTGTACGAGCAGTACTTC. This encodes CASSLTGGLYEQYF.

A single count supports this clone. V gene TRBV6-5 combines with J gene TRBJ1-1; the match to TRBD1 covers 7 bases. Unmatched junction bases numbered 8, after V lost 6 bases and J lost 4 bases. CDR1 and CDR2 (germline): MNHEY, SVGAGI. This CDR3 is built from 14 residues. The CDR3 here is CASSKASGGTEAFF. As DNA, the CDR3 is TGTGCCAGCAGCAAAGCTTCAGGGGGCACTGAAGCTTTCTTT.

This rearrangement joins TRBV7-2 to TRBJ1-2; the D gene is possibly TRBD1 (5 bases). Germline assignment: CDR1 SGHTA and CDR2 FQGNSA. The CDR3 length is 16 residues. Trimming left V 1 base short and J 2 bases short, with 14 bases between. This chain's CDR3 is CASSLVAGRSNYGYTF. CDR3 DNA: TGTGCCAGCAGCTTAGTGGCAGGGAGGTCCAACTATGGCTACACCTTC.

The genes are TRBV11-2 and TRBJ1-5; D ambiguous. Trimming removed 1 base from V and 9 bases from J, with 10 bases in between. The CDR3 has 13 residues. Germline V gene data show CDR1 as SGHAT and CDR2 as FQNNGV. The CDR3, as DNA: TGTGCCAGCAGCTTAGCCCCGAGGCGGCCCCAGCATTTT. It is translated as CASSLAPRRPQHF.

This rearrangement joins TRBV5-1 to TRBJ2-2; 9 bases are shared with TRBD2. CDR3 length: 16 residues. The J segment lost 2 bases and the V segment lost 4 bases, leaving 6 bases of the junction unmatched. Germline loops: CDR1 SGHRS, CDR2 YFSETQ. The CDR3 region is CASSVGLAHNTGELFF. Here the CDR3 DNA reads TGCGCCAGCAGCGTAGGACTAGCGCACAACACCGGGGAGCTGTTTTTT.